This TCR beta chain was documented in a study of cytomegalovirus exposure and HLA in healthy donors. Study observations and caveats: A highly shared variant cluster was judged a likely technical artifact. Some V segments, TRBV6-2 and TRBV6-3 among them, were indistinguishable and were therefore excluded.

Primers: 60 Vbeta forward and 13 Jbeta reverse. Here immunoSEQ multiplex PCR was the method, and the copy in TCRdb shows in-frame clones only, minus some. This sample carries about 160,000 clones, about three quarters of them seen once, and the ten largest clones take under 2.5%. This CDR3 comprises 15 residues. Germline CDR1 is LGHNA and CDR2 is YNFKEQ. V shed 3 bases and J 5 bases; nucleotides not matched to a gene: 4. This clone was seen a single time. Antigen: not known. The sequence derives from a female donor in good health and CMV-seronegative. Input material: PBMCs. The chain combines TRBV4-2 with TRBJ2-1; the match to TRBD2 covers 10 bases. CDR3 DNA sequence: TGTGCCAGCAGCCACCTAGCGGGGGCGAACAATGAGCAGTTCTTC. Translating gives CASSHLAGANNEQFF.